This is a list of T cell receptor beta chains from one sample in a study of cytomegalovirus exposure and HLA in healthy donors. Sequenced by immunoSEQ multiplex PCR; TCRdb stores in-frame clones only, minus some. Of 150,000 to 200,000 clones listed, about four fifths are singletons. The sample taken for sequencing was PBMCs. These receptors were collected from a woman aged 25 to 39 in good health and CMV-seronegative. Each CDR3 is given with its conserved first and last residue. Fields, in order: clone size, J gene, V gene, D gene, CDR3 protein, CDR3 DNA. The D gene is left open where the match is weak. Clone size is not always given. Where it is, it says once, few, many or a class for expanded clones.

clone size: NA; J gene: TRBJ2-7; V gene: TRBV27; D gene: NA; CDR3 protein: CASSLKGGEAYEQYF; CDR3 DNA: TGTGCCAGCAGTTTAAAGGGGGGGGAAGCGTACGAGCAGTACTTC
clone size: NA; J gene: TRBJ1-1; V gene: TRBV10-2; D gene: TRBD1; CDR3 protein: CASSEIPTGANTEAFF; CDR3 DNA: TGCGCCAGCAGTGAGATCCCCACAGGGGCGAACACTGAAGCTTTCTTT
clone size: few; J gene: TRBJ1-1; V gene: TRBV15; D gene: NA; CDR3 protein: CATSGGASNTEAFF; CDR3 DNA: TGTGCCACCAGCGGGGGGGCGTCGAACACTGAAGCTTTCTTT
clone size: few; J gene: TRBJ1-2; V gene: TRBV2; D gene: TRBD1; CDR3 protein: CASSTQGYYGYTF; CDR3 DNA: TGTGCCAGCAGTACACAGGGGTACTATGGCTACACCTTC
clone size: NA; J gene: TRBJ2-2; V gene: TRBV7-2; D gene: NA; CDR3 protein: CASMMSGRTGELFF; CDR3 DNA: TGTGCCAGCATGATGTCGGGTCGGACCGGGGAGCTGTTTTTT
clone size: NA; J gene: TRBJ1-2; V gene: TRBV7-9; D gene: NA; CDR3 protein: CASSLTGTRYGYTF; CDR3 DNA: TGTGCCAGCAGCCTGACCGGGACACGTTATGGCTACACCTTC
clone size: NA; J gene: TRBJ1-1; V gene: TRBV29-1; D gene: NA; CDR3 protein: CSVEDHLDVPGDTEAFF; CDR3 DNA: TGCAGCGTTGAAGATCATCTGGACGTCCCCGGGGACACTGAAGCTTTCTTT
clone size: NA; J gene: TRBJ1-2; V gene: TRBV7-9; D gene: TRBD1; CDR3 protein: CASSLGGQGLIRYSTF; CDR3 DNA: TGTGCCAGCAGCTTAGGGGGACAGGGTTTAATCCGGTATAGCACCTTC
clone size: once; J gene: TRBJ2-1; V gene: TRBV28; D gene: TRBD1; CDR3 protein: CASSTHGAGGNEQFF; CDR3 DNA: TGTGCCAGCAGTACTCATGGGGCAGGGGGCAATGAGCAGTTCTTC
clone size: once; J gene: TRBJ2-5; V gene: TRBV9; D gene: NA; CDR3 protein: CASSGSGRETQYF; CDR3 DNA: TGTGCCAGCAGCGGGAGCGGGCGAGAGACCCAGTACTTC
clone size: NA; J gene: TRBJ1-1; V gene: TRBV5-8; D gene: NA; CDR3 protein: CASSLLRLEAFF; CDR3 DNA: TGTGCCAGCAGCTTGCTTCGACTCGAAGCTTTCTTT
clone size: NA; J gene: TRBJ2-3; V gene: TRBV7-2; D gene: NA; CDR3 protein: CASSLLAGSRADTQYF; CDR3 DNA: TGTGCCAGCAGCTTATTGGCGGGGAGCCGCGCAGATACGCAGTATTTT
clone size: NA; J gene: TRBJ2-3; V gene: TRBV10-1; D gene: TRBD2; CDR3 protein: CASSVLAGGSTDTQYF; CDR3 DNA: TGCGCCAGCAGTGTCCTAGCGGGGGGTAGCACAGATACGCAGTATTTT
clone size: once; J gene: TRBJ1-6; V gene: TRBV7-9; D gene: NA; CDR3 protein: CASSLEQYNSPLHF; CDR3 DNA: TGTGCCAGCAGCTTAGAACAATATAATTCACCCCTCCACTTT
clone size: NA; J gene: TRBJ2-3; V gene: TRBV25-1; D gene: NA; CDR3 protein: CASTTLRGDTQYF; CDR3 DNA: TGTGCCAGCACTACGCTGAGGGGGGATACGCAGTATTTT
clone size: NA; J gene: TRBJ2-5; V gene: TRBV5-1; D gene: NA; CDR3 protein: CASSREGETQYF; CDR3 DNA: TGCGCCAGCAGCCGGGAAGGGGAGACCCAGTACTTC
clone size: once; J gene: TRBJ2-3; V gene: TRBV7-8; D gene: TRBD2; CDR3 protein: CASSRAGKEGDTQYF; CDR3 DNA: TGTGCCAGCAGCAGAGCGGGGAAGGAGGGAGATACGCAGTATTTT
clone size: once; J gene: TRBJ2-3; V gene: TRBV6-4; D gene: NA; CDR3 protein: CASSHRGSDTQYF; CDR3 DNA: TGTGCCAGCAGCCACCGGGGTTCAGATACGCAGTATTTT
clone size: NA; J gene: TRBJ2-7; V gene: TRBV6-6; D gene: NA; CDR3 protein: CASSYTPDSDEQYF; CDR3 DNA: TGTGCCAGCAGTTACACTCCCGACAGTGACGAGCAGTACTTC
clone size: NA; J gene: TRBJ1-1; V gene: TRBV27; D gene: TRBD1; CDR3 protein: CASSLGTGGVTEAFF; CDR3 DNA: TGTGCCAGCAGTTTAGGGACAGGGGGCGTCACTGAAGCTTTCTTT
clone size: NA; J gene: TRBJ2-5; V gene: TRBV7-9; D gene: NA; CDR3 protein: CASSRGQRYQETQYF; CDR3 DNA: TGTGCCAGCAGCCGGGGACAAAGGTACCAAGAGACCCAGTACTTC
clone size: NA; J gene: TRBJ1-2; V gene: TRBV27; D gene: TRBD1; CDR3 protein: CASSPQGAYDGYTF; CDR3 DNA: TGTGCCAGCAGTCCCCAGGGGGCGTATGACGGCTACACCTTC
clone size: NA; J gene: TRBJ2-1; V gene: TRBV19; D gene: NA; CDR3 protein: CASSMVRGGEQFF; CDR3 DNA: TGTGCCAGTAGTATGGTGCGGGGCGGCGAGCAGTTCTTC
clone size: NA; J gene: TRBJ2-7; V gene: TRBV5-4; D gene: NA; CDR3 protein: CASSRGAGTYEQYF; CDR3 DNA: TGTGCCAGCAGCCGGGGTGCAGGTACCTACGAGCAGTACTTC
clone size: few; J gene: TRBJ1-3; V gene: TRBV18; D gene: NA; CDR3 protein: CASSPATGAGNTIYF; CDR3 DNA: TGTGCCAGCTCACCAGCGACCGGGGCTGGAAACACCATATATTTT
clone size: NA; J gene: TRBJ1-6; V gene: TRBV15; D gene: TRBD1; CDR3 protein: CATSPDRSSYNSPLHF; CDR3 DNA: TGTGCCACCAGTCCGGACAGGAGCTCCTATAATTCACCCCTCCACTTT
clone size: NA; J gene: TRBJ1-1; V gene: TRBV19; D gene: NA; CDR3 protein: CASRDRLMNTEAFF; CDR3 DNA: TGTGCCAGTAGGGACAGACTCATGAACACTGAAGCTTTCTTT
clone size: NA; J gene: TRBJ2-1; V gene: TRBV5-1; D gene: TRBD2; CDR3 protein: CASSSSGGLSEQFF; CDR3 DNA: TGCGCCAGCAGCTCTAGCGGGGGGTTAAGTGAGCAGTTCTTC
clone size: NA; J gene: TRBJ1-1; V gene: TRBV18; D gene: TRBD1; CDR3 protein: CASSLYGTGGDEAFF; CDR3 DNA: TGTGCCAGCTCACTTTATGGGACAGGGGGGGATGAAGCTTTCTTT
clone size: NA; J gene: TRBJ2-3; V gene: TRBV23-1; D gene: NA; CDR3 protein: CASSQSNRVSDTQYF; CDR3 DNA: TGCGCCAGCAGTCAATCGAACAGGGTGTCAGATACGCAGTATTTT
clone size: NA; J gene: TRBJ1-2; V gene: TRBV30; D gene: NA; CDR3 protein: CAWSFSRGANYGYTF; CDR3 DNA: TGTGCCTGGAGTTTCTCCCGGGGAGCTAACTATGGCTACACCTTC
clone size: NA; J gene: TRBJ1-4; V gene: TRBV30; D gene: NA; CDR3 protein: CAWSEQFNEKLFF; CDR3 DNA: TGTGCCTGGAGTGAACAGTTTAATGAAAAACTGTTTTTT
clone size: NA; J gene: TRBJ1-1; V gene: TRBV30; D gene: NA; CDR3 protein: CAWVPADSQAFF; CDR3 DNA: TGTGCCTGGGTGCCGGCCGACAGCCAAGCTTTCTTT
clone size: NA; J gene: TRBJ2-3; V gene: TRBV15; D gene: TRBD2; CDR3 protein: CATSRISSGGATTQYF; CDR3 DNA: TGTGCCACCAGCAGGATCTCGAGCGGGGGGGCAACTACGCAGTATTTT
clone size: NA; J gene: TRBJ1-1; V gene: TRBV21-1; D gene: NA; CDR3 protein: CASRGVPIRNTEAFF; CDR3 DNA: TGTGCCAGCAGAGGGGTCCCGATTCGGAACACTGAAGCTTTCTTT
clone size: NA; J gene: TRBJ2-3; V gene: TRBV25-1; D gene: NA; CDR3 protein: CASRQTDTQYF; CDR3 DNA: TGTGCCAGCAGACAGACAGATACGCAGTATTTT
clone size: once; J gene: TRBJ2-2; V gene: TRBV27; D gene: TRBD2; CDR3 protein: CASSLGGGLAGELFF; CDR3 DNA: TGTGCCAGCAGTTTAGGGGGGGGATTAGCCGGGGAGCTGTTTTTT